These 18 T cell receptor beta chains were all obtained from the same sample, sequenced in a study of OX40 agonist ivuxolimab in advanced cancers. Libraries were prepared by immunoSEQ multiplex PCR; TCRdb keeps only in-frame clonotypes and omits some of them. This table holds 22,000 or so clones, roughly nine tenths found once. The specimen comprised CD4+ or CD8+ T cells sorted from blood, sampled in a trial of the OX40 agonist ivuxolimab. The receptors here all came from an adult with an advanced solid tumor such as melanoma, head and neck, liver or kidney cancer.

This chain links TRBV19 with TRBJ1-5, with D perhaps TRBD1 (5 bases). This CDR3 contains 14 residues. V was shortened by 4 bases and J by 0 bases, with 7 bases between the two germline ends. In germline, CDR1 is LNHDA, CDR2 SQIVND (reference sequence). In DNA form, the CDR3 reads TGTGCCAGTAGTACACAGGATAGCAATCAGCCCCAGCATTTT. Amino acids: CASSTQDSNQPQHF.

The V call is TRBV19, the J call TRBJ1-2, with TRBD1 identical over 10 bases. V lost 0 bases and J lost 6; bases outside the gene matches: 4. The germline V gene has CDR1 LNHDA and CDR2 SQIVND (reference sequence). The CDR3 is 15 residues long. The CDR3 loop reads CASSIDPGTGDGYTF. The CDR3 DNA reads TGTGCCAGTAGTATAGACCCCGGGACAGGGGATGGCTACACCTTC.

The CDR3 here is CASSPGVAGGTDTQYF. The CDR3 DNA follows: TGCGCCAGCAGCCCCGGGGTAGCGGGCGGCACAGATACGCAGTATTTT. The rearrangement links TRBV4-1 to TRBJ2-3; 7 bases are a match to TRBD2. V was clipped by 4 bases and J by 1 base; unmatched bases: 8. There are 16 residues in the CDR3. From germline, CDR1 is MGHRA and CDR2 YSYEKL.

The chain recombines TRBV6-5 with TRBJ1-1; D possibly corresponds to TRBD1 (6 bases). Trimming stripped 0 bases from V and 2 bases from J, with 10 bases between. This CDR3 is 15 amino acids long. The germline V gene has CDR1 MNHEY and CDR2 SVGAGI. In DNA form, the CDR3 reads TGTGCCAGCAGTTACTCGACAGGTCCAAACACTGAAGCTTTCTTT. As protein: CASSYSTGPNTEAFF.

This chain joins TRBV29-1 and TRBJ2-7; TRBD2 might be the D (6 bases). Deletions cut 0 bases from V and 5 bases from J, with 17 bases between. The germline gives CDR1 SQVTM, CDR2 ANQGSEA. The CDR3 has 15 amino acids. CDR3 sequence reads: CSVEDRRAGSDEQYF. As DNA, the CDR3 is TGCAGCGTTGAAGATCGGAGGGCAGGGAGCGACGAGCAGTACTTC.

The gene calls are TRBV28 and TRBJ2-1; the match to TRBD2 covers 7 bases. The V gene's germline CDR1 is MDHEN and CDR2 SYDVKM. The CDR3 length is 14 residues. Germline trimming cut 8 bases from V and 3 bases from J; bases unmatched to any gene: 7. The CDR3 sequence: CASLSTSSYNEQFF. The CDR3 nucleotides are TGTGCCAGCCTCTCGACTAGCAGCTACAATGAGCAGTTCTTC.

The chain is built from TRBV2 and TRBJ2-2, with 8 positions matching TRBD1. V shed 3 bases, J shed 1 base, and the junction held 4 bases outside the gene matches. The CDR3 length is 16 residues. Germline CDR1 and CDR2: SNHLY and FYNNEI. CDR3 amino acids: CASSDARGRNTGELFF. DNA of the CDR3: TGTGCCAGCAGTGATGCCAGGGGGCGGAACACCGGGGAGCTGTTTTTT.

The genes are TRBV12-5 and TRBJ1-1, with D perhaps matching TRBD1 (5 bases). The CDR3 is 17 residues long. Germline V lookup: CDR1 LGHNT, CDR2 FRNRAP. V was clipped by 1 base and J by 1 base, with 16 bases between them. The CDR3 sequence is CASGLGWGQGKNTEAFF. The DNA of the CDR3 is TGTGCTAGTGGTTTGGGGTGGGGTCAGGGCAAGAACACTGAAGCTTTCTTT. The full variable domain, its missing parts supplied by reference TRBV12-5 and TRBJ1-1, is DARVTQTPRHKVTEMGQEVTMRCQPILGHNTVFWYRQTMMQGLELLAYFRNRAPLDDSGMPKDRFSAEMPDATLATLKIQPSEPRDSAVYFCASGLGWGQGKNTEAFFGQGTRLTVV.

This CDR3 is CASSLTGGSGNNEQFF. The CDR3 DNA reads TGTGCCAGCAGCTTAACTGGGGGAAGCGGGAACAATGAGCAGTTCTTC. V is TRBV7-3 and J is TRBJ2-1, with 7 nucleotides matching TRBD2. The CDR3 has 16 residues. J gave up 5 bases and V 0 bases, and 7 bases lay outside the gene matches. The germline CDR1 and CDR2 sequences are SGHTA and FQGTGA. Full variable domain (remainder filled in from reference TRBV7-3 and TRBJ2-1): GAGVSQTPSNKVTEKGKYVELRCDPISGHTALYWYRQSLGQGPEFLIYFQGTGAADDSGLPNDRFFAVRPEGSVSTLKIQRTERGDSAVYLCASSLTGGSGNNEQFFGPGTRLTVL.

This sequence joins TRBV30 and TRBJ1-4; tentative D call: TRBD1 (5 bases). V was pared by 2 bases and J by 4 bases, with 23 bases between. This CDR3 spans 18 amino acids. The germline V gene has CDR1 GTSNPN and CDR2 SVGIG (reference sequence). This CDR3 is CAWSTRGGIHRGNEKLFF. CDR3 coding DNA: TGTGCCTGGAGTACCCGGGGCGGAATCCATAGGGGTAATGAAAAACTGTTTTTT.

This chain joins TRBV5-1 and TRBJ1-4; perhaps TRBD1 as D (5 bases). Trimming stripped 7 bases from V and 4 bases from J, with 26 bases between. CDR3 length equals 18 residues. Germline lookup yields CDR1 SGHRS and CDR2 YFSETQ. The CDR3 is CASAHSGPLGRVNEKLFF. The CDR3 DNA follows: TGCGCCAGCGCCCACTCAGGTCCCCTTGGCAGGGTTAATGAAAAACTGTTTTTT.

This chain links TRBV6-5 with TRBJ1-1; D is uncertain. CDR1 is MNHEY and CDR2 is SVGAGI in the germline V gene. The V gene lost 6 bases and the J gene lost 5 bases, with 10 bases spanning the gap. This CDR3 has 12 residues. The CDR3 reads CASSPGGTEAFF. The CDR3 DNA is TGTGCCAGCAGCCCGGGTGGGACTGAAGCTTTCTTT.

The chain joins TRBV10-3 to TRBJ2-5; 7 bases fit TRBD2. Unmatched junction bases numbered 13, after V lost 6 bases and J lost 0 bases. From germline, CDR1 is ENHRY and CDR2 SYGVKD. The CDR3 has 17 amino acids. The CDR3 coding sequence is TGTGCCATCAGGGGCGGGGGAGGCAGCCCCCACCAAGAGACCCAGTACTTC. It yields the protein CAIRGGGGSPHQETQYF.

The gene calls are TRBV29-1 and TRBJ2-7; the D gene is possibly TRBD1 (6 bases). In germline, CDR1 is SQVTM, CDR2 ANQGSEA. Trimming cost V 0 bases and J 7 bases, with 16 bases left between them. The length of the CDR3 is 14 residues. The CDR3 region is CSVEDLDRPWEQYF. The CDR3 nucleotides are TGCAGCGTTGAAGATCTTGACAGGCCCTGGGAGCAGTACTTC.

This chain connects TRBV6-5 to TRBJ2-7, with 8 bases matching TRBD2. Germline CDR1 is MNHEY and CDR2 is SVGAGI. The CDR3 contains 14 residues. The junction had 3 bases not matched to a gene; V was cut back by 0 bases and J by 5 bases. The CDR3 nucleotides read TGTGCCAGCAGTTACTCAGCGGGAGTCAACGAGCAGTACTTC. Residues: CASSYSAGVNEQYF.

There are a few counts of this clone. Here the CDR3 reads CASSLLDRGGYNEQFF. The CDR3 DNA reads TGTGCCAGCAGCCTACTCGACAGGGGAGGCTACAATGAGCAGTTCTTC. The chain couples TRBV5-5 to TRBJ2-1; 8 bases align to TRBD1. The CDR3 runs 16 residues. Germline CDR1 reads SGHKS; CDR2 reads YYEKEE (reference sequence). The J segment lost 3 bases and the V segment lost 4 bases, leaving 9 bases of the junction unmatched.

The rearrangement joins TRBV27 to TRBJ2-7; 8 bases match TRBD1. This CDR3 contains 15 residues. Trimming cost V 8 bases and J 2 bases; bases outside gene matches: 11. CDR1 MNHEY and CDR2 SMNVEV come from the germline V gene (reference sequence). The CDR3 reads CASGPYGQGTYEQYF. CDR3 DNA sequence: TGTGCCAGCGGACCATACGGACAGGGAACCTACGAGCAGTACTTC.

By share of the sample, this clone is medium-sized (0.01 to 0.1%). V gene TRBV9 combines with J gene TRBJ2-2, with D unclear. Trimming stripped 2 bases from V and 6 bases from J, with 14 bases between. Germline V gene lookup returns CDR1 SGDLS and CDR2 YYNGEE. The CDR3 loop spans 15 amino acids. The CDR3: CASSVDVFSPGELFF. CDR3 DNA: TGTGCCAGCAGCGTGGACGTCTTCTCCCCCGGGGAGCTGTTTTTT.